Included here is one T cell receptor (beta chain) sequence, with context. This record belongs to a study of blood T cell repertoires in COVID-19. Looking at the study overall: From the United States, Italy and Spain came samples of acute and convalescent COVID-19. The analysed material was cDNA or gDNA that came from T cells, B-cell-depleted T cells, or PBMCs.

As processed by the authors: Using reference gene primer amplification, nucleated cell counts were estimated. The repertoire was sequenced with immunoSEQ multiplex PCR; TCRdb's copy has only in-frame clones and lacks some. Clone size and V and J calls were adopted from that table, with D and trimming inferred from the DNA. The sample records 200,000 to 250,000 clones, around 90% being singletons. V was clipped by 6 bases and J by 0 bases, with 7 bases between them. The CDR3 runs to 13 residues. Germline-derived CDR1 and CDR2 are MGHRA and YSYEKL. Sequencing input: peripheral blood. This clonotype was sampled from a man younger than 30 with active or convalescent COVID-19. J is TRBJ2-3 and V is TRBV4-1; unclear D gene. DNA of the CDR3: TGCGCCAGCAGGCCGACTAGCACAGATACGCAGTATTTT. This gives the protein CASRPTSTDTQYF.